Presented here are 5 T cell receptor beta chains from one specimen sequenced in a study of beta chain features in type 1 diabetes. The study's findings and limits: TCRB CDR3s were moderately but significantly shorter in Type 1 diabetes patients in all four CD4+ subsets.

Sequencing targeted expressed TCRB transcripts, as all isolated RNA had been reverse transcribed. Measured with immunoSEQ multiplex PCR; TCRdb has only the in-frame clones, and not every one. Of some 660,000 clones listed, about an eighth were seen once; the top ten hold 0.03% to 0.045%. These receptors lack a known antigen. The sample comprised naive CD4+ T cells from blood. These TCRs come from a man younger than 35 with type 1 diabetes.

The chain combines TRBV14 with TRBJ1-1; a weak D match, TRBD1 (5 bases). This CDR3 is 13 amino acids long. The germline V and J ends were trimmed by 8 bases and 0 bases, with 10 bases remaining between them. Germline-derived CDR1 and CDR2 are SGHDN and FVKESK. The CDR3 spells CASRKGLNTEAFF. The CDR3 nucleotides read TGTGCCAGCCGGAAGGGGCTGAACACTGAAGCTTTCTTT.

This clone was observed a handful of times. The V call is TRBV29-1, the J call TRBJ1-3; D gene uncertain. CDR1 SQVTM and CDR2 ANQGSEA come from the germline V gene. The CDR3 loop spans 12 amino acids. Between the trimmed V and J ends, which lost 6 bases and 2 bases, there was a span of 8 bases. For the CDR3, the DNA is TGCAGCGTCGTGCCCGCTGGAAACACCATATATTTT. Protein: CSVVPAGNTIYF. The full variable domain, with the rest looked up from reference TRBV29-1 and TRBJ1-3, is SAVISQKPSRDICQRGTSLTIQCQVDSQVTMMFWYRQQPGQSLTLIATANQGSEATYESGFVIDKFPISRPNLTFSTLTVSNMSPEDSSIYLCSVVPAGNTIYFGEGSWLTVV.

In this sample, this clone turned up a few times. The chain has TRBV11-1 and TRBJ2-1, with no clear D. The CDR3 contains 15 residues. Per the germline V gene, CDR1 is SGHAT and CDR2 is FQDESV (reference sequence). V was trimmed by 0 bases and J by 2 bases, leaving 8 bases between them. The CDR3 DNA is TGTGCCAGCAGCTTAGCTGGCATGACCTACAATGAGCAGTTCTTC. Protein: CASSLAGMTYNEQFF.

Details on this clone: Other DNA sequences within the sample encode an identical CDR3. V gene TRBV4-1 combines with J gene TRBJ2-5, with D perhaps TRBD2 (5 bases). Germline V gene sequence: CDR1 MGHRA, CDR2 YSYEKL. V was trimmed by 3 bases and J by 2 bases, leaving 13 bases between them. The CDR3 extends over 15 amino acids. The CDR3 nucleotides are TGCGCCAGCAGCCAGCTCGGACTGTCTCAAGAGACCCAGTACTTC. It is translated as CASSQLGLSQETQYF.

This clone showed up just a few times. The genes are TRBV7-9 and TRBJ2-3, with a weak D call TRBD1 (6 bases). The CDR3 totals 15 residues. Germline V gene lookup returns CDR1 SEHNR and CDR2 FQNEAQ (reference sequence). V was shortened by 5 bases and J by 1 base, with 13 bases between the two germline ends. CDR3 sequence: CASSVNRVRTDTQYF. CDR3 nucleotides: TGTGCCAGCAGCGTAAACAGGGTCCGCACAGATACGCAGTATTTT.